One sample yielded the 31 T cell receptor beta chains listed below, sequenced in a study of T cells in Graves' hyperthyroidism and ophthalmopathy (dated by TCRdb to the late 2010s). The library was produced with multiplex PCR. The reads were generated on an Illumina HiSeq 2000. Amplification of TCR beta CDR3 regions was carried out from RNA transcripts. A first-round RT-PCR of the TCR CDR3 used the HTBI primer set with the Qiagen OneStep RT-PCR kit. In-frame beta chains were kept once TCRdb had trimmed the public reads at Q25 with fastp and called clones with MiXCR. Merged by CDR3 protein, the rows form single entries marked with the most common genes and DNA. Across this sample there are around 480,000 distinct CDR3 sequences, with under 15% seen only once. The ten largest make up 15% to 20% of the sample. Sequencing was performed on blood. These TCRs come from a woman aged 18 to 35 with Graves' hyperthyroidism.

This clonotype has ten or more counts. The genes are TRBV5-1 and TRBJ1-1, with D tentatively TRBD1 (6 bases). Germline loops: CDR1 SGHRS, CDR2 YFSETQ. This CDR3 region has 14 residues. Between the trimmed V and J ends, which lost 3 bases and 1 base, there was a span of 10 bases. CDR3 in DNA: TGCGCCAGCAGCTACTACAGGGCGAACACTGAAGCTTTCTTT. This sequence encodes CASSYYRANTEAFF.

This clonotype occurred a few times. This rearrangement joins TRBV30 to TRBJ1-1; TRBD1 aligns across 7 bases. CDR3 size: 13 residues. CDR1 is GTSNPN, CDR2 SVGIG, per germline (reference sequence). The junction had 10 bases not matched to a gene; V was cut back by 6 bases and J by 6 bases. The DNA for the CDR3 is TGTGCCTGCACCCAGGGGGGGGGGGCTGAAGCTTTCTTT. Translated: CACTQGGGAEAFF.

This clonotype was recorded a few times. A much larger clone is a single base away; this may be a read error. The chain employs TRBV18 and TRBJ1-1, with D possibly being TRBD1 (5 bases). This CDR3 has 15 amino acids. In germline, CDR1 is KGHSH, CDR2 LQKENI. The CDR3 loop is CASSPLQGRNTGAFF. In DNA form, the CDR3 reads TGTGCCAGCTCACCACTCCAGGGCAGGAACACTGGAGCTTTCTTT.

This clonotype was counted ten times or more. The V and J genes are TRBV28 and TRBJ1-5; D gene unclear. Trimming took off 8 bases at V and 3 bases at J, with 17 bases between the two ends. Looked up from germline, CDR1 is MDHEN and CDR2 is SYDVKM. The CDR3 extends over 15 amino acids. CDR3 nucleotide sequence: TGTGCCAGCGCCTGGGTGGCCCTCGCCAATCAGCCCCAGCATTTT. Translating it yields CASAWVALANQPQHF.

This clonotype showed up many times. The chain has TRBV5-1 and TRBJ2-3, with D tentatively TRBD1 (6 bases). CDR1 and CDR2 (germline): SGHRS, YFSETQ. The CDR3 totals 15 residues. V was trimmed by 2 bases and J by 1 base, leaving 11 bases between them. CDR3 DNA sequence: TGCGCCAGCAGCTTCAGGACAGAGGGCACAGATACGCAGTATTTT. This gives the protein CASSFRTEGTDTQYF.

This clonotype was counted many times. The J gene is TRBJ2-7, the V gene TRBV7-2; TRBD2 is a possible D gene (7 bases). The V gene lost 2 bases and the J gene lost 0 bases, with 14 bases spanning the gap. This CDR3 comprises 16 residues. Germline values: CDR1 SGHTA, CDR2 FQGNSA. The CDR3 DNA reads TGTGCCAGCAGCTTACCTCGGGGAGGGGGCTCCTACGAGCAGTACTTC. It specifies CASSLPRGGGSYEQYF.

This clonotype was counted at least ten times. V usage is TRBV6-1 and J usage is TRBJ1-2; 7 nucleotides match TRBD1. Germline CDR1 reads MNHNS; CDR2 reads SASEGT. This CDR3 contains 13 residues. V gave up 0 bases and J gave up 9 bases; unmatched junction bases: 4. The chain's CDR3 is CASSEAEQGRYTF. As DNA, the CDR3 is TGTGCCAGCAGTGAAGCGGAACAGGGGCGCTACACCTTC.

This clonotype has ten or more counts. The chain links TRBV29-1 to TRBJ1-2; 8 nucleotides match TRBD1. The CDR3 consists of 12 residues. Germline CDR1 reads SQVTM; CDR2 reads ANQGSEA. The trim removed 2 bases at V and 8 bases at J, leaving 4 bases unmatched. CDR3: CSVETGGLGYTF. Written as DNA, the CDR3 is TGCAGCGTTGAAACAGGGGGTCTAGGCTACACCTTC.

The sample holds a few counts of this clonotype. This chain's CDR3 is CASSQEGANDPFFYGYTF. CDR3 DNA sequence: TGTGCCAGCAGCCAAGAAGGGGCCAACGATCCCTTTTTCTATGGCTACACCTTC. This chain connects TRBV14 to TRBJ1-2, with a weak D call TRBD1 (5 bases). The CDR3 length is 18 residues. Deletions cut 0 bases from V and 4 bases from J, with 21 bases between. Germline CDR1 and CDR2: SGHDN and FVKESK.

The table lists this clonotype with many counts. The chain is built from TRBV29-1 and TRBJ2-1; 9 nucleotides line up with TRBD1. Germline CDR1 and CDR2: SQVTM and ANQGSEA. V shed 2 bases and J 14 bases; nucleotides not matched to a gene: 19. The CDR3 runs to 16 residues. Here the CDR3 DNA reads TGCAGCGTTGAATTAACGCTAGGGACAGGGTCTTTCGAGGAGTTCTTC. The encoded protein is CSVELTLGTGSFEEFF.

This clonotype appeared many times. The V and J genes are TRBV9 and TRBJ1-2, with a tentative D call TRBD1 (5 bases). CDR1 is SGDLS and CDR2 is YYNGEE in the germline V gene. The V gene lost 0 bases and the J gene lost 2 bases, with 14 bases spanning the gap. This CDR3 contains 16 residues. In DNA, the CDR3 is TGTGCCAGCAGCGTAGCTTCAGGGACGGCCAACTATGGCTACACCTTC. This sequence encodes CASSVASGTANYGYTF.

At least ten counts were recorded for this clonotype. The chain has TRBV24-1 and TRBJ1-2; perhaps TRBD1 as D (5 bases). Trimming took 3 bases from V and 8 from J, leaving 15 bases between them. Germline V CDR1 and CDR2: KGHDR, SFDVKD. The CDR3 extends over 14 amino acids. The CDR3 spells CATSDAPDNHGYTF. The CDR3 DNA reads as TGTGCCACCAGTGATGCCCCGGACAACCACGGCTACACCTTC.

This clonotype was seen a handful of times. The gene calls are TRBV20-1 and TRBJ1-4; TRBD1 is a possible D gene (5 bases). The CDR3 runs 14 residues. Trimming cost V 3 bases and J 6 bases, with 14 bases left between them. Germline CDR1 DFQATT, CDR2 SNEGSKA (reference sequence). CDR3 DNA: TGCAGTGCTAGCTACTCAGAAGGGGATGAAAAACTGTTTTTT. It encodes CSASYSEGDEKLFF.

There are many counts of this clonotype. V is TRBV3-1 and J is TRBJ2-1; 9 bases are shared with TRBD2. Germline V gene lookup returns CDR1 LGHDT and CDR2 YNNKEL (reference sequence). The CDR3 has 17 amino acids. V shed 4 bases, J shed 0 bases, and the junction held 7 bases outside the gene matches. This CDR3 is CASSLPGTSNSYNEQFF. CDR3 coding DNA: TGTGCCAGCAGCCTACCCGGGACTAGCAACTCCTACAATGAGCAGTTCTTC.

Written as DNA, the CDR3 is TGCAGTGCTAGGGCTAGCGGGGGCACCGGGGAGCTGTTTTTT. Amino acid sequence: CSARASGGTGELFF. The rearrangement uses TRBV20-1 and TRBJ2-2; the match to TRBD2 covers 10 bases. Germline CDR1 and CDR2: DFQATT and SNEGSKA (reference sequence). Trimming removed 3 bases from V and 4 bases from J; junction bases left unmatched: 2. The CDR3 is 14 residues long.

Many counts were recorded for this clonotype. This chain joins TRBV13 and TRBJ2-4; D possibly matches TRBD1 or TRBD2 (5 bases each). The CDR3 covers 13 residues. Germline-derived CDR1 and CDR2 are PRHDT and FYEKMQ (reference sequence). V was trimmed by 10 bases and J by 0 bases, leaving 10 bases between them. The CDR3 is CATRGLAKNIQYF. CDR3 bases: TGTGCCACCCGGGGCCTAGCCAAAAACATTCAGTACTTC.

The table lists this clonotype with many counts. For the CDR3, the DNA is TGTGCCAGCAGTTTCCGACTAGCGGGAGTGACCGGGGAGCTGTTTTTT. As protein: CASSFRLAGVTGELFF. The chain links TRBV12-3 or TRBV12-4 to TRBJ2-2, with 12 bases matching TRBD2. Trimming cost V 3 bases and J 5 bases; bases outside gene matches: 4. This CDR3 contains 16 residues.

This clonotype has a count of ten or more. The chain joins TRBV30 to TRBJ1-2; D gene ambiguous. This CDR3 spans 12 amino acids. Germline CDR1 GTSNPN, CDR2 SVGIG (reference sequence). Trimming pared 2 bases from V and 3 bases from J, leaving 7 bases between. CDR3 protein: CAWSRQDYGYTF. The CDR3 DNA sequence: TGTGCCTGGAGTCGGCAGGACTATGGCTACACCTTC.

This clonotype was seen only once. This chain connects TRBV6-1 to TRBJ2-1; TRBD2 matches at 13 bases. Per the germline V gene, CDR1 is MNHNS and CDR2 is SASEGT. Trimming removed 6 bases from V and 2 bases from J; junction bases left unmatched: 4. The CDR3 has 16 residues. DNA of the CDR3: TGTGCCAGCAGGGCAACTAGCGGGAGGGCCTACAATGAGCAGTTCTTC. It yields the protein CASRATSGRAYNEQFF.

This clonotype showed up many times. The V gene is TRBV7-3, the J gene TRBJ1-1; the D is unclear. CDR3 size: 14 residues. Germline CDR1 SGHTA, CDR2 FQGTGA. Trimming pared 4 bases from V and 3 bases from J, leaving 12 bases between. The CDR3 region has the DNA TGTGCCAGCAGCTCAGACTCGGGCTACACTGAAGCTTTCTTT. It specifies CASSSDSGYTEAFF.

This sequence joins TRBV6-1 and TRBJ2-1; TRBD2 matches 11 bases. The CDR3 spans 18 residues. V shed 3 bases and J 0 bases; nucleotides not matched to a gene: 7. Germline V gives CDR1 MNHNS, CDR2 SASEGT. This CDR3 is CASSDSGLAAISYNEQFF. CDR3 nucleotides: TGTGCCAGCAGTGATTCGGGACTAGCGGCCATCTCCTACAATGAGCAGTTCTTC.

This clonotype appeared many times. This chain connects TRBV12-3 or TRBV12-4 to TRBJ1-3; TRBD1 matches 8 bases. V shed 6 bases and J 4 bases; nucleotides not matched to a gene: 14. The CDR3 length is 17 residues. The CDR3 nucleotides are TGTGCCAGCAGGCCTTACAGGACAGGGAAGGCCGGAAACACCATATATTTT. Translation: CASRPYRTGKAGNTIYF.

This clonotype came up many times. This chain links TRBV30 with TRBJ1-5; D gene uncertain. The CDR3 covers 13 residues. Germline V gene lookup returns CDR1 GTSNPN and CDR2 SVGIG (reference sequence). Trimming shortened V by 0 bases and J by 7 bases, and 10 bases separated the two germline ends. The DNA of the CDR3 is TGTGCCTGGAGTGTACGAGTGGGGCAGCCCCAGCATTTT. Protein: CAWSVRVGQPQHF.

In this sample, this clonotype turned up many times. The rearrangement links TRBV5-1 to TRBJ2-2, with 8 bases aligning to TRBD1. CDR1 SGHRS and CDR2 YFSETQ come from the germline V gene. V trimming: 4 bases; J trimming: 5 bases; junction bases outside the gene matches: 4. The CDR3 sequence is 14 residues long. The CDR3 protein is CASSLRTGTGELFF. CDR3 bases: TGCGCCAGCAGCCTCCGGACAGGGACCGGGGAGCTGTTTTTT.

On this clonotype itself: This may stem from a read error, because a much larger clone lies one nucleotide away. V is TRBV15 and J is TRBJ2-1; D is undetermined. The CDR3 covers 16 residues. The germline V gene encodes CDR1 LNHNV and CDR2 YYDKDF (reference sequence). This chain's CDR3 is CATSRDTVLSYNGQFF. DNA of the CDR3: TGTGCCACCAGCAGAGATACGGTTTTGTCCTACAATGGGCAGTTCTTC.

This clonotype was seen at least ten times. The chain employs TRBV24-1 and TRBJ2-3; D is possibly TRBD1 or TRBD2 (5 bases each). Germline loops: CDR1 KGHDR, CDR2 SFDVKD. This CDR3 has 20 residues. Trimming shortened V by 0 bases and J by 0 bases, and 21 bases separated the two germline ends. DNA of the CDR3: TGTGCCACCAGTGATTTGAAGTCGGGGCGGACTCTTACTAGCACAGATACGCAGTATTTT. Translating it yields CATSDLKSGRTLTSTDTQYF.

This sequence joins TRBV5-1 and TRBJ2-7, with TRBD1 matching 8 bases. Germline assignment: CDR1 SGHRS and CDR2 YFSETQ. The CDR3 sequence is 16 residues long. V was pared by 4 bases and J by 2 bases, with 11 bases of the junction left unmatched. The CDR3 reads CASSRTPDRAPYEQYF. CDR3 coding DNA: TGCGCCAGCAGCCGCACCCCGGACAGGGCTCCCTACGAGCAGTACTTC. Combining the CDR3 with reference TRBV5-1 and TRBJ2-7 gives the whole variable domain KAGVTQTPRYLIKTRGQQVTLSCSPISGHRSVSWYQQTPGQGLQFLFEYFSETQRNKGNFPGRFSGRQFSNSRSEMNVSTLELGDSALYLCASSRTPDRAPYEQYFGPGTRLTVT.

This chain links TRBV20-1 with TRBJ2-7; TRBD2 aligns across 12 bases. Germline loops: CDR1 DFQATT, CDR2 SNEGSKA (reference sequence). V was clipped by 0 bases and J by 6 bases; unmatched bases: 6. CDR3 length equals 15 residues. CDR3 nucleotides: TGCAGTGCTAGAGATCTAGCGGGAGGGCCGGGCGAGCAGTACGTC. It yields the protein CSARDLAGGPGEQYV.

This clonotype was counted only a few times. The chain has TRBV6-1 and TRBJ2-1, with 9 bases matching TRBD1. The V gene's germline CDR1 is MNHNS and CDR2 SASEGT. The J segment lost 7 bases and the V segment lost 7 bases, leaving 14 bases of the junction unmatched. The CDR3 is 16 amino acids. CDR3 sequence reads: CASTNTGTGSRNEQFF. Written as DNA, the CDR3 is TGTGCCAGCACCAACACCGGGACAGGGTCTCGGAATGAGCAGTTCTTC.

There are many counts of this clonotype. CDR3 nucleotide sequence: TGTGCCAGCAGTCCTAGCGGGGTTACGAACACCGGGGAGCTGTTTTTT. Amino acids: CASSPSGVTNTGELFF. The gene calls are TRBV12-3 or TRBV12-4 and TRBJ2-2, with 9 bases identical to TRBD2. Trimming cost V 5 bases and J 0 bases; bases outside gene matches: 4. The CDR3 consists of 16 residues.

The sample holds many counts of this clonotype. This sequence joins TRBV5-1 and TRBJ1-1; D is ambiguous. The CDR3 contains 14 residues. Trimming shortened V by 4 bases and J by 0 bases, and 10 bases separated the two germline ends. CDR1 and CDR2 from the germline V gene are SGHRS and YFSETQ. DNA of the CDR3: TGCGCCAGCAGCCTACTAGGATTGAACACTGAAGCTTTCTTT. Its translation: CASSLLGLNTEAFF.